The entry that follows covers one T cell receptor (beta chain) sequence. Antigen specificity is unknown. Trimming shortened V by 6 bases and J by 2 bases, and 11 bases separated the two germline ends. Per germline, CDR1 MNHNS and CDR2 SASEGT. This CDR3 has 14 residues. The PCR contained 60 Vbeta and 13 Jbeta primers. Assay: immunoSEQ multiplex PCR; the TCRdb copy retains only in-frame clones and omits some. The repertoire has over 250,000 clones, roughly 70% of them found once; the top ten carry about 2.2%. These data belong to a study of cytomegalovirus exposure and HLA in healthy donors. Study-level results: Follow-up analysis found HLA locus-dependent TCR association rates, highest for DRB1 and lowest for HLA-C.

This sequence was found in a female donor in good health and CMV-seronegative. This chain links TRBV6-1 with TRBJ1-3, with D maybe TRBD1 (6 bases). Sequencing was performed on PBMCs. CDR3 protein: CASSNQGTGNTIYF. CDR3 bases: TGTGCCAGCAGCAATCAGGGGACTGGAAACACCATATATTTT.